This TCR beta chain was identified during a study of blood T cell repertoires in COVID-19 (TCRdb year 2020). In terms of the full investigation: The collaborator samples originated in the United States, Italy and Spain and spanned the acute and convalescent phases of COVID-19. A de-identified subject ID, COVID-19 status, age in years and sex were almost always included in the sample metadata. Deeply sampled blood TCRbeta repertoires from subjects exposed to, actively infected with, or recovered from COVID-19 were included in the dataset. The material from the prospective study consisted of cDNA or gDNA derived from T cells, B-cell-depleted T cells, or PBMCs. Where HLA class I and class II types were available, the types were taken from metadata supplied by the sample provider, not from assay-based typing. The repertoires were released in a freely available public database intended as a resource for research on the immune response to SARS-CoV-2. The samples were drawn from the first 160 participants of the ongoing ImmuneRACE study and from 1,254 subjects provided by 6 global collaborators. General study outcomes and caveats: The amount of clinical and demographic metadata varied by source and participant and was provided uncurated.

From the cysteine through the phenylalanine, the CDR3 covers 15 amino acids. Only the CDR3 DNA is retained, 45 bases long and in frame from the first base. V and J are truncated by 5 bases and 0 bases respectively, leaving an intervening sequence of 11 bases. CDR1 and CDR2 (SGHAT, FQNNGV) derive from the germline V gene. Participants in the prospective study were enrolled through a virtual design, were aged roughly 18 to 100 years, and lived in 24 United States geographic areas. To assign participants to cohorts, the prospective study relied on clinical history that participants themselves reported in a screening survey and a study questionnaire. For ImmuneRACE Cohort 3, a participant was defined as recovered based on two consecutive negative NP/OP PCR tests, clearance by a healthcare professional, or resolution of symptoms. In the prospective study, whole blood, serum and a nasopharyngeal or oropharyngeal swab were collected from each participant by mobile phlebotomists. Additional blood draws and questionnaires over an approximately two-month period could optionally be provided by prospective study participants. Before DNA extraction, blood samples from the prospective study were shipped at room temperature or frozen.

This clone is a singleton in its sample. Its antigen remains undetermined. Per-nucleotide qualities are absent, and no much larger clonotype sits a single base away. TCRbeta CDR3 regions were amplified from genomic DNA using the immunoSEQ Assay, a bias-controlled multiplex PCR. As for the authors' bioinformatics: Nucleated cell counts per sample were estimated from amplification of reference gene primers within the assay. To quantify the absolute abundance of each unique TCRbeta CDR3 rearrangement, sequence reads were collapsed and filtered. Productive Simpson clonality was computed per sample as the square root of Simpson's diversity index over productive rearrangements. Not all clones reach the TCRdb copy of this immuneACCESS table, which keeps in-frame sequences only. Checked studies attribute under half of the gap to unresolved V genes and leave the rest unexplained. The DNA was the basis for D and trimming; V, J and clone size are from that table. This sample gives 360,000 or so clones in total; roughly 84% of them show up just once. The ten top clones hold about 3% of the sample.

Sequencing input: PBMCs or T cells enriched from blood (not recorded which). In this chain, TRBV11-2 is recombined with TRBJ2-1; TRBD2 might be the D gene, on 6 matching bases. This TCR came from a woman under 40 who had recovered from COVID-19. The encoded CDR3 is CASSPKRASYNEQFF. DNA sequence: TGTGCCAGCAGCCCCAAGCGGGCCTCCTACAATGAGCAGTTCTTC.